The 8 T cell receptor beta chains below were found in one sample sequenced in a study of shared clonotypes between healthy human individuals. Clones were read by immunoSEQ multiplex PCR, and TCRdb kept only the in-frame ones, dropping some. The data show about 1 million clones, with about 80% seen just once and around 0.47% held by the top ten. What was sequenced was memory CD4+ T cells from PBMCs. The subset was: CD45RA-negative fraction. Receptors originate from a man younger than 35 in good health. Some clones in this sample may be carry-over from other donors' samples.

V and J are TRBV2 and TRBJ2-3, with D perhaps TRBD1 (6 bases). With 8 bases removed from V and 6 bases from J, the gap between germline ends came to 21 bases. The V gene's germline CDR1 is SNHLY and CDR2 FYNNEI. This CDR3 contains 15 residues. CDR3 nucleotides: TGTGCCAGCCGCTTAACGGACAGAGCCCCGGATACGCAGTATTTT. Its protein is CASRLTDRAPDTQYF.

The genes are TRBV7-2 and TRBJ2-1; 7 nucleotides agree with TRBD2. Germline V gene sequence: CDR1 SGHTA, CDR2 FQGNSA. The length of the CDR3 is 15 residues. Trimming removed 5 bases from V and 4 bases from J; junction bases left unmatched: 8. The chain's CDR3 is CASSRRVAGYNEQFF. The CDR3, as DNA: TGTGCCAGCAGCCGCCGGGTAGCGGGTTACAATGAGCAGTTCTTC. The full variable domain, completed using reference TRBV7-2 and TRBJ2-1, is GAGVSQSPSNKVTEKGKDVELRCDPISGHTALYWYRQSLGQGLEFLIYFQGNSAPDKSGLPSDRFSAERTGGSVSTLTIQRTQQEDSAVYLCASSRRVAGYNEQFFGPGTRLTVL.

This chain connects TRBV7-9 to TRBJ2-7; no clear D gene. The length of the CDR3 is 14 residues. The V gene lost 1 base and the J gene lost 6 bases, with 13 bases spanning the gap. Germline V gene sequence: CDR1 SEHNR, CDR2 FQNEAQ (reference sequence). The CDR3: CASSLDQVASEQYF. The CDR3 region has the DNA TGTGCCAGCAGCTTAGACCAGGTTGCTTCCGAGCAGTACTTC.

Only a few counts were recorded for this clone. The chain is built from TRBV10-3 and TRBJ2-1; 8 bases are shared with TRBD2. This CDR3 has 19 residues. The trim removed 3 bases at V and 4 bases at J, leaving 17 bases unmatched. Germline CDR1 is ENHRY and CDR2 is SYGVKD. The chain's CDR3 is CAISDHAGTRGSGYNEQFF. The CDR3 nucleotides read TGTGCCATCAGTGACCACGCGGGGACTAGGGGAAGCGGGTACAATGAGCAGTTCTTC.

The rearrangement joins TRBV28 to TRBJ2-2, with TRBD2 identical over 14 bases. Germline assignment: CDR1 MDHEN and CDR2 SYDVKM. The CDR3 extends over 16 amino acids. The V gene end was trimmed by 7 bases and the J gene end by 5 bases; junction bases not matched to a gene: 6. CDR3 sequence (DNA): TGTGCCAGCAAAGGGACTAGCGGGAGCTGGACCGGGGAGCTGTTTTTT. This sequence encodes CASKGTSGSWTGELFF.

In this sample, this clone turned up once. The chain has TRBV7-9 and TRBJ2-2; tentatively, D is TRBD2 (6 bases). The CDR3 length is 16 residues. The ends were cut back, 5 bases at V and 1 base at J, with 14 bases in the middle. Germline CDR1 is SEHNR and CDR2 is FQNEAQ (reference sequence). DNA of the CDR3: TGTGCCAGCAGCCCGCGTACTAGCTTGAACACCGGGGAGCTGTTTTTT. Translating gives CASSPRTSLNTGELFF.

CDR3 bases: TGTGCCACCAGCAGTTTCGACACCAACATGAACACTGAAGCTTTCTTT. Translation: CATSSFDTNMNTEAFF. The rearrangement uses TRBV15 and TRBJ1-1; no reliable D call. CDR3 length: 16 amino acids. Germline V gives CDR1 LNHNV, CDR2 YYDKDF (reference sequence). V was shortened by 3 bases and J by 0 bases, with 14 bases between the two germline ends.

CDR3 residues: CASSGWRGGYGELFF. CDR3 DNA sequence: TGTGCCAGTTCGGGCTGGCGGGGAGGTTATGGGGAGCTGTTTTTT. The chain recombines TRBV7-9 with TRBJ2-2; D possibly corresponds to TRBD2 (6 bases). Germline lookup yields CDR1 SEHNR and CDR2 FQNEAQ (reference sequence). Trimming took off 9 bases at V and 8 bases at J, with 22 bases between the two ends. The CDR3 has 15 amino acids.